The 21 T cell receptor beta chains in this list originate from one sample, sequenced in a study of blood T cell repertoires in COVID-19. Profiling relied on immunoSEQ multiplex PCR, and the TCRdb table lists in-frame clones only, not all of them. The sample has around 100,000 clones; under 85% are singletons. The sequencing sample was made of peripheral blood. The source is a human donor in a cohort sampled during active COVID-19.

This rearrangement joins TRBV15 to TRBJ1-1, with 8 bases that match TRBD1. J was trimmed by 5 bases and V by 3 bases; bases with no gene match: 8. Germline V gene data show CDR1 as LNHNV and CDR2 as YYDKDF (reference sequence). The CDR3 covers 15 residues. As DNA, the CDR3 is TGTGCCACCAGCAGGGTGGGGCAGGGGGCGACTGAAGCTTTCTTT. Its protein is CATSRVGQGATEAFF.

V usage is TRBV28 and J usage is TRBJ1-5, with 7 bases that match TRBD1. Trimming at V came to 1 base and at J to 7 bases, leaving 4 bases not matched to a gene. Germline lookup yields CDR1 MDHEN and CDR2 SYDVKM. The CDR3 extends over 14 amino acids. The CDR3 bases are TGTGCCAGCAGTTTATCACAGGGGAGCCAGCCCCAGCATTTT. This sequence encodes CASSLSQGSQPQHF.

CDR3 in DNA: TGTGCCAGCAGTTCCGACAGGGTGTTCGGCTACACCTTC. Encoded protein: CASSSDRVFGYTF. The chain carries TRBV6-5 and TRBJ1-2, with 7 bases aligning to TRBD1. V lost 4 bases and J lost 8; bases outside the gene matches: 7. The CDR3 is made up of 13 amino acids. Germline assignment: CDR1 MNHEY and CDR2 SVGAGI.

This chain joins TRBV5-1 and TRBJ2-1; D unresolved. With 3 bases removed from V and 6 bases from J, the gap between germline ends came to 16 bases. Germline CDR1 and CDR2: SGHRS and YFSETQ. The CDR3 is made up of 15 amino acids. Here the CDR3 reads CASSSMSMGPNEQFF. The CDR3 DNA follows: TGCGCCAGCAGCTCCATGTCAATGGGCCCCAATGAGCAGTTCTTC.

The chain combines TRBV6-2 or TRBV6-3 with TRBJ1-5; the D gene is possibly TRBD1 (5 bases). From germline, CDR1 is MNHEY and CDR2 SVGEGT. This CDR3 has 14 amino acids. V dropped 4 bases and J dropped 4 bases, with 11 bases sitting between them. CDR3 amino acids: CASSSAGPNQPQHF. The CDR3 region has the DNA TGTGCCAGCAGTTCAGCGGGACCTAATCAGCCCCAGCATTTT.

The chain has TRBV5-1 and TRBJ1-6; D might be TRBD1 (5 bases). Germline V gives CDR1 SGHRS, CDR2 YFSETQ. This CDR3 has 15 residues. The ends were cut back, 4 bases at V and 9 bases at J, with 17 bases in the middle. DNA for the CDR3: TGCGCCAGCAGCCGACCGGTCGACGGGGGTTCACCCCTCCACTTT. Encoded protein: CASSRPVDGGSPLHF.

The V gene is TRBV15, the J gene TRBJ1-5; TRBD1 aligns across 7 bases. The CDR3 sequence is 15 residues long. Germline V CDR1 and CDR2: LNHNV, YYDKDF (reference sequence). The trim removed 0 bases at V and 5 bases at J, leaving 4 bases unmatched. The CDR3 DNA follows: TGTGCCACCAGCAGAGATAACAGGGGAGATCAGCCCCAGCATTTT. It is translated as CATSRDNRGDQPQHF.

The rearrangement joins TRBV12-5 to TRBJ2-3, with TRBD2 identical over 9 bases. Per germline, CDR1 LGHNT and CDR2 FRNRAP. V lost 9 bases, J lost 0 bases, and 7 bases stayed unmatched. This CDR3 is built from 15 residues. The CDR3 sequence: CASQREDVSTDTQYF. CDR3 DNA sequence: TGTGCTAGCCAGCGGGAGGACGTTAGCACAGATACGCAGTATTTT.

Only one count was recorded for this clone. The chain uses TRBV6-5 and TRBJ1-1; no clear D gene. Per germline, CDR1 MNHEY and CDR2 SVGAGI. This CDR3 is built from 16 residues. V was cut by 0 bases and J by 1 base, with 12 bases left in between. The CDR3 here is CASSYSSLRKNTEAFF. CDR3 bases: TGTGCCAGCAGTTACTCGAGCTTGCGGAAGAACACTGAAGCTTTCTTT.

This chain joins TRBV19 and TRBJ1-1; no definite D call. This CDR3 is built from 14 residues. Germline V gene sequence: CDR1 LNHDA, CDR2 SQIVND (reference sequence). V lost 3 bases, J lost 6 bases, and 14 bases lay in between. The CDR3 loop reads CASSMDAGSAEAFF. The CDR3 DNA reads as TGTGCCAGTAGTATGGATGCGGGGTCGGCTGAAGCTTTCTTT.

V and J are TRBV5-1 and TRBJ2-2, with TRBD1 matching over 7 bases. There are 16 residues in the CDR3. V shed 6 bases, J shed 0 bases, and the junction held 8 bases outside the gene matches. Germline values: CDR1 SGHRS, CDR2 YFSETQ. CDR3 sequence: CASKEPGQTNTGELFF. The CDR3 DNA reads TGCGCCAGCAAAGAACCGGGACAGACGAACACCGGGGAGCTGTTTTTT. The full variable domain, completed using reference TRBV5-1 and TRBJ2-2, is KAGVTQTPRYLIKTRGQQVTLSCSPISGHRSVSWYQQTPGQGLQFLFEYFSETQRNKGNFPGRFSGRQFSNSRSEMNVSTLELGDSALYLCASKEPGQTNTGELFFGEGSRLTVL.

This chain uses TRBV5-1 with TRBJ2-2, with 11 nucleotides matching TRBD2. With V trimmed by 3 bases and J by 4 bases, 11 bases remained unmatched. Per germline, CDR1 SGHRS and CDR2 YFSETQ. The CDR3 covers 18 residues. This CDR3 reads CASSWTTKTSGGTGELFF. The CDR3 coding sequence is TGCGCCAGCAGCTGGACAACAAAAACTAGCGGGGGCACCGGGGAGCTGTTTTTT. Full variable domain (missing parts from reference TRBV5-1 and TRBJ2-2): KAGVTQTPRYLIKTRGQQVTLSCSPISGHRSVSWYQQTPGQGLQFLFEYFSETQRNKGNFPGRFSGRQFSNSRSEMNVSTLELGDSALYLCASSWTTKTSGGTGELFFGEGSRLTVL.

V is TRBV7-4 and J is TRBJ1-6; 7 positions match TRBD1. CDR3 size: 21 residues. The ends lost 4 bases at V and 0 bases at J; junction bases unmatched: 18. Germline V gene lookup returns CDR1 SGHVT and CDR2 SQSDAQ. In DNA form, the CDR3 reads TGTGCCAGCAGCTCCGACGGACAGGTACTACCTCAGAGCTCCTATAATTCACCCCTCCACTTT. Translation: CASSSDGQVLPQSSYNSPLHF.

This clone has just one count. Written as DNA, the CDR3 is TGTGCCAGTTACAGGGACTACGAGCAGTACTTC. Translation: CASYRDYEQYF. The V call is TRBV6-5, the J call TRBJ2-7; the D gene is possibly TRBD1 (6 bases). Trimming pared 9 bases from V and 3 bases from J, leaving 9 bases between. The CDR3 has 11 residues. Per the germline V gene, CDR1 is MNHEY and CDR2 is SVGAGI.

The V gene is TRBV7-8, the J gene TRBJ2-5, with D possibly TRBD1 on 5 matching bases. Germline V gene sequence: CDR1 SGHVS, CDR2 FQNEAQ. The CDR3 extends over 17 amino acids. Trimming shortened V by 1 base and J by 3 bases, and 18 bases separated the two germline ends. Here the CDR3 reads CASSLGIKDSLKETQYF. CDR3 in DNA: TGTGCCAGCAGCTTAGGGATTAAAGACAGCCTAAAAGAGACCCAGTACTTC.

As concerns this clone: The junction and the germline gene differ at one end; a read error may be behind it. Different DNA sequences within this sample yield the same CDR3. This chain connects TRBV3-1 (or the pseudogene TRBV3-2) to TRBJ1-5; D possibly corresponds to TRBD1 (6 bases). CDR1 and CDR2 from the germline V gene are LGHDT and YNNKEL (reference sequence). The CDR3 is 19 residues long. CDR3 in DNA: TGTGCCAGCAGCCAAGATCCGGCTTCAGGGGACGAGGTTGGTCAGCCCCAACATTTT. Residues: CASSQDPASGDEVGQPQHF.

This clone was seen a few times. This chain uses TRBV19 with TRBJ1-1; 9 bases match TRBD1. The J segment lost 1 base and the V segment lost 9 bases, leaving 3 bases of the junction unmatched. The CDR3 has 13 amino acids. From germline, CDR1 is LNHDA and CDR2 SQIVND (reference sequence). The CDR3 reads CASGTGSNTEAFF. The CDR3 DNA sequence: TGTGCCAGCGGGACAGGGTCGAACACTGAAGCTTTCTTT.

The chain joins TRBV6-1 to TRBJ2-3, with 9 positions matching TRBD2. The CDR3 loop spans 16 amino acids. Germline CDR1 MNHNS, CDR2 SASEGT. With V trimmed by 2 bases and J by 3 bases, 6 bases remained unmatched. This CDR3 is CASSEWRGGRTDTQYF. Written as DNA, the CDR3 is TGTGCCAGCAGTGAATGGCGGGGGGGCCGTACAGATACGCAGTATTTT.

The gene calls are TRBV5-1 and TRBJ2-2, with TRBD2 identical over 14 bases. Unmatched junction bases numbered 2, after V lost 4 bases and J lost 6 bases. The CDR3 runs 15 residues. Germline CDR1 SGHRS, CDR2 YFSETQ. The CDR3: CASSTGLAGAGELFF. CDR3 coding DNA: TGCGCCAGCAGCACGGGACTAGCGGGAGCCGGGGAGCTGTTTTTT.

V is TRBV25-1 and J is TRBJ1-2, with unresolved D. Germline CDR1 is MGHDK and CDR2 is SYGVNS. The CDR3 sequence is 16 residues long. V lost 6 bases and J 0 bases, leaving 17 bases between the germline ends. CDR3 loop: CASSAPRSKSNYGYTF. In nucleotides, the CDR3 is TGTGCCAGCAGCGCACCAAGAAGCAAATCTAACTATGGCTACACCTTC.

CDR3 sequence: CASRASETQYF. The DNA for the CDR3 is TGTGCCAGCAGAGCAAGTGAGACCCAGTACTTC. This sequence joins TRBV2 and TRBJ2-5; D unresolved. The CDR3 is made up of 11 amino acids. Trimming shortened V by 6 bases and J by 5 bases, and 7 bases separated the two germline ends. Looked up from germline, CDR1 is SNHLY and CDR2 is FYNNEI.